This T cell receptor (beta chain) is from a study of CD8+ T cells in alopecia areata. Reverse transcribed after extraction, RNA yielded cDNA as the sequencing template. Method: immunoSEQ multiplex PCR; TCRdb's copy keeps in-frame clones and lacks some. This table has some 150,000 clones, less than 65% appearing once. Trimming shortened V by 0 bases and J by 3 bases, and 6 bases separated the two germline ends. The CDR3 consists of 14 residues. Germline V CDR1 and CDR2: MNHEY, SVGAGI. Material: CD8+ T cells sorted from blood. The chain uses TRBV6-5 and TRBJ1-5; D gene uncertain. The receptor was isolated from a human donor in good health. The CDR3 coding sequence is TGTGCCAGCAGTTACTCTGGGCCCAATCAGCCCCAGCATTTT. It is translated as CASSYSGPNQPQHF.